This T cell receptor beta chain was identified in a study of HIV-infected patients and healthy controls. Background on the study: Total CDR3 counts per chain did not differ significantly between patients and controls. Study outcomes and limitations: HIV+ repertoires were severely depleted of MAIT alpha-chain CDR3s, unlike healthy controls.

About 480 ng RNA was reverse transcribed with alpha and beta constant-region primers. Alpha and beta chain libraries were made separately by chain-specific third strand synthesis with multiplexing indices. A single primer pair per chain amplified all rearrangements, with per-molecule barcodes. Ligation attached cDNA to a 5' RACE adapter that carried a random hexamer and SP2 site. In TCRdb, the 5' RACE reads were re-called with MiXCR into one record per CDR3 protein. The sample lists thousands of distinct CDR3 sequences, about 9.3% occurring once. Trimming took 5 bases from V and 0 from J, leaving 11 bases between them. The CDR3 contains 15 residues. Roughly three months, about 14 weeks, into antiretroviral therapy, follow-up blood was collected. No cell fractionation was done, so the repertoire covers all unsorted peripheral blood T cells. As to this clonotype: Its antigen is undetermined.

This sequence originates from an adult with HIV infection. Sequenced here: blood, sampled during antiretroviral therapy. This chain joins TRBV12-3 or TRBV12-4 and TRBJ1-5; tentative D call: TRBD1 (6 bases). The CDR3 sequence is CASSIYRDSNQPQHF. The CDR3 nucleotides read TGTGCCAGCAGTATTTACAGGGATAGCAATCAGCCCCAGCATTTT.